Listed here is a single T cell receptor beta chain. Its matching antigen is unknown. PCR was performed a second time for about 7 to 11 cycles using a sample-barcoded 5' primer and a J-beta primer mix. One entry per CDR3 protein results from TCRdb running MiXCR on the 5' RACE reads. The table lists 950,000 to 1,200,000 distinct CDR3 sequences, less than 45% of them singletons. The entry originates in a study of blood T cells in healthy people across ages. Findings of the study overall: Fewer expanded clones and more diversity marked long-lived versus aged donors.

V gave up 0 bases and J gave up 0 bases, with 13 bases separating them. The V gene's germline CDR1 is SGHTA and CDR2 FQGNSA. The CDR3 is made up of 17 amino acids. Per individual sample, total RNA of at least 5.5 micrograms was extracted. The TCR comes from a man between 18 and 29 years old in good health. Material: blood. The chain couples TRBV7-2 to TRBJ2-3; D call uncertain. In DNA form, the CDR3 reads TGTGCCAGCAGCTTAGCAGTGGTCGGCGCTAGCACAGATACGCAGTATTTT. Protein sequence: CASSLAVVGASTDTQYF.